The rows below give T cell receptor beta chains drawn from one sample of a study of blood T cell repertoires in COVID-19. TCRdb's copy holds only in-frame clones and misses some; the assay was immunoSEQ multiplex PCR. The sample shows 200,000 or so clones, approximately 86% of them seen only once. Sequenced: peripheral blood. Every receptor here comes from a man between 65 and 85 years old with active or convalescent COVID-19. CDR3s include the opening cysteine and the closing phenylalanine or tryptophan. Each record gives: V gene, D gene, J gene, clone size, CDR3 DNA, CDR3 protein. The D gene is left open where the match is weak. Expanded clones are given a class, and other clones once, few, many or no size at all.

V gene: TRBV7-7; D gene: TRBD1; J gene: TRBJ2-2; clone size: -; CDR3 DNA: TGTGCCAGCAGCGTGGACAGGGGGACCGGGGAGCTGTTTTTT; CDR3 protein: CASSVDRGTGELFF
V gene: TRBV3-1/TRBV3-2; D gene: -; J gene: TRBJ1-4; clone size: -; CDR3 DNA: TGTGCCAGCAGCCAAGATCCGGGGGGGGAACTGTTTTTT; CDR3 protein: CASSQDPGGELFF
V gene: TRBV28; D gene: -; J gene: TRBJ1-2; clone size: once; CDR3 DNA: TGTGCCAGCAGACAGGGTAACTATGGCTACACCTTC; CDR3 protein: CASRQGNYGYTF
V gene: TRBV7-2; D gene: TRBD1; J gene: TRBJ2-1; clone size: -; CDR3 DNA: TGTGCCAGCAGCTTAGAGGGGGCAAACTACAATGAGCAGTTCTTC; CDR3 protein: CASSLEGANYNEQFF
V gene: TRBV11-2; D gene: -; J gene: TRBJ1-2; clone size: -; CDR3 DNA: TGTGCCAGCAGCTTAAATAGGGGTTCCTATGGCTACACCTTC; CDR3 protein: CASSLNRGSYGYTF
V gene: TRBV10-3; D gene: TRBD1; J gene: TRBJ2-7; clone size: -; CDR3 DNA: TGTGCCATTAGGGGGCAGGGGTACGAGCAGTACTTC; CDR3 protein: CAIRGQGYEQYF
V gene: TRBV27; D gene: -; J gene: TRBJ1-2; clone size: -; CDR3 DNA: TGTGCCAGCAGTAGGGGGGGCTTTGGGGTCTACACCTTC; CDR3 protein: CASSRGGFGVYTF
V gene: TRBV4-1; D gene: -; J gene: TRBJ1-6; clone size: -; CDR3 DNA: TGCGCCAGCAGCCTACGGGGGTCACCCCTCCACTTT; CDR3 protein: CASSLRGSPLHF
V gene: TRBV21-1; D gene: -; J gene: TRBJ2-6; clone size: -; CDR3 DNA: TGTGCCAGCAGCAAAGGTTCAGGGGTATCGTCCGGGGCCAACGTCCTGACTTTC; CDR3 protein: CASSKGSGVSSGANVLTF
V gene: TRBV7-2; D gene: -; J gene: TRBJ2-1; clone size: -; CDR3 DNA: TGTGCCAGCAGCTTACAGAACGTTAATGAGCAGTTCTTC; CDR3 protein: CASSLQNVNEQFF
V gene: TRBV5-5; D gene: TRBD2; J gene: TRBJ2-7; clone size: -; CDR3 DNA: TGTGCCAGCAGCTTGCTGGGACTAGCGGACGAGCAGTACTTC; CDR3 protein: CASSLLGLADEQYF
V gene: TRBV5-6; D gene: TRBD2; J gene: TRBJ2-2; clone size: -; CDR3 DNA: TGTGCCAGCAGCTGGGACAGGAAACTAGCGGGGACGAACACCGGGGAGCTGTTTTTT; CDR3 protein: CASSWDRKLAGTNTGELFF
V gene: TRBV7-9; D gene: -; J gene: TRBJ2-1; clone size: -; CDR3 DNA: TGTGCCAGCAGCTCCGGAGGGAGCTTAAACACAATGAGTGTGTTCTTC; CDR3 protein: CASSSGGSLNTMSVFF
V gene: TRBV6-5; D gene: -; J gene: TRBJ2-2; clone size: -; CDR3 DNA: TGTGCCAGCAGTTCCGGTGAGGGGGAGCTGTTTTTT; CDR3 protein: CASSSGEGELFF
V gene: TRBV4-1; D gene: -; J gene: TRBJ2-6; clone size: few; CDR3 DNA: TGCGCCAGCAGCCAACCTGCGGGTGGGGCCAACGTCCTGACTTTC; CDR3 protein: CASSQPAGGANVLTF
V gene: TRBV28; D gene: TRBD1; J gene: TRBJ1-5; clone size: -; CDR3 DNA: TGTGCCAGCAGGGGGGACAGGGCCGGGGGTCAGCCCCAGCATTTT; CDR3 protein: CASRGDRAGGQPQHF
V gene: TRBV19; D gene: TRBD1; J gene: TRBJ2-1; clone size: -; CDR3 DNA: TGTGCCAGTACCGACAGCGCAGGGGGTGATGAGCAGTTCTTC; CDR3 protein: CASTDSAGGDEQFF
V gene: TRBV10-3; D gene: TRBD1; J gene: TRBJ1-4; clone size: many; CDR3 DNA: TGTGCCATCAGTGCGGGACAGGGAAACGAAAAACTGTTTTTT; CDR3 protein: CAISAGQGNEKLFF
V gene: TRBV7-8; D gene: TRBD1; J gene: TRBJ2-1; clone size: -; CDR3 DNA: TGTGCCAGCAGCGGCACAGGGGCACACTCCTACAATGAGCAGTTCTTC; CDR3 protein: CASSGTGAHSYNEQFF
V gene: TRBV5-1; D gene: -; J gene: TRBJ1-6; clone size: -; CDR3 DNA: TGCGCCAGCAGCTTAGATTCGGTGCAGCGAAATTCACCCCTCCACTTT; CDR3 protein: CASSLDSVQRNSPLHF
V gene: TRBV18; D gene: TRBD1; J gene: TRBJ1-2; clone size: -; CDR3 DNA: TGTGCCAGCTCACCCCCGGGACAGCGGAACTATGGCTACACCTTC; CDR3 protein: CASSPPGQRNYGYTF
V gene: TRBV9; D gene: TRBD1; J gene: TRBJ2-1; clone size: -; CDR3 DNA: TGTGCCAGCAGCGTAGCAGGGACAGGGAAAGGTGTGCAGTTCTTC; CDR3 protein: CASSVAGTGKGVQFF
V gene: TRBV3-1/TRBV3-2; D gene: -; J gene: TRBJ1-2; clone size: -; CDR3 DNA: TGTGCCAGCAGCCAGGGCCAGGGCATCCTTTATGGCTACACCTTC; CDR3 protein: CASSQGQGILYGYTF
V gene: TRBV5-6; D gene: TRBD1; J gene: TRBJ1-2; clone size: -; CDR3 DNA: TGTGCCAGCAGCAACCCCGACAGGGGGACCCTCTTCTATGGCTACACCTTC; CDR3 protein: CASSNPDRGTLFYGYTF
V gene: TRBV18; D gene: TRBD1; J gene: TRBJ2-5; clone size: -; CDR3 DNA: TGTGCCAGCTCCCCCGGACAGGACCAAGAGACCCAGTACTTC; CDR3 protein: CASSPGQDQETQYF
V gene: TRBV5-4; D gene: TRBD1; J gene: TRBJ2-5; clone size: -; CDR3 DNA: TGTGCCAGCAGCCCCGGGGGTTACGGGACAGGGCGAGAGACCCAGTACTTC; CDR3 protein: CASSPGGYGTGRETQYF
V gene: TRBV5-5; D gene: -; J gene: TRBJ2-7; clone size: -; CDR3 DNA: TGTGCCAGCAGCTTGCCAGGGGCCTACGAGCAGTACTTC; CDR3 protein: CASSLPGAYEQYF
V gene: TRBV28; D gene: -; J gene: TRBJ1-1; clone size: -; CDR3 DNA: TGTGCCAGCAGTTTAGCGACGTTTAGGGGTGAGACTGAAGCTTTCTTT; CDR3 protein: CASSLATFRGETEAFF
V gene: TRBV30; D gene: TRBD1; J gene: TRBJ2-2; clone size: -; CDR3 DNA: TGTGCCTGCCAGACAGGGGGCATCGGGGAGCTGTTTTTT; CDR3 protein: CACQTGGIGELFF
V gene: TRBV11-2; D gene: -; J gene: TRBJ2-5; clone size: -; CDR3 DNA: TGTGCCAGCAGTTCTGACAGTCTCTTGACCCAGTACTTC; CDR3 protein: CASSSDSLLTQYF
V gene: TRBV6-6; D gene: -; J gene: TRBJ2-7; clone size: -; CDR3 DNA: TGTGCCAGCAGTTACTTAACTAGCTCCTCCACCTACGAGCAGTACTTC; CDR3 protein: CASSYLTSSSTYEQYF
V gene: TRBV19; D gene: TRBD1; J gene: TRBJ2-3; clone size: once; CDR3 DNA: TGTGCCAGTAGCATTACCCGACAGGGGAGCACAGATACGCAGTATTTT; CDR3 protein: CASSITRQGSTDTQYF
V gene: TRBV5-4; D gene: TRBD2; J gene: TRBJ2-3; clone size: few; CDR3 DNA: TGTGCCAGCAGCTTCAGCGGGGGGGCCGGAGATACGCAGTATTTT; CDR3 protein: CASSFSGGAGDTQYF
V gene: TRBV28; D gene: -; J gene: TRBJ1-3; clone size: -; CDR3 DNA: TGTGCCAGCAGTTCCCTCGGGGGTGCTGGAAACACCATATATTTT; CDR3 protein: CASSSLGGAGNTIYF
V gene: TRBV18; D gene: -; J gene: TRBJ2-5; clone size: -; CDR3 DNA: TGTGCCAGCTCACCTATTGCGGGTACCCAGTACTTC; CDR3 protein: CASSPIAGTQYF
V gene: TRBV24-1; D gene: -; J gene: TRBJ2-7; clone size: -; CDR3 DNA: TGTGCCACCAGTGACCCCGGGATCCCAAGGGAGCAGTACTTC; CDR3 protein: CATSDPGIPREQYF
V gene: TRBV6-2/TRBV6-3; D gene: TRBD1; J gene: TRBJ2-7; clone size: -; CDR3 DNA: TGTGCCAGCAGTCAAGACAGGGATCGTATAAGGGTCGAGCAGTACTTC; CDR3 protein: CASSQDRDRIRVEQYF
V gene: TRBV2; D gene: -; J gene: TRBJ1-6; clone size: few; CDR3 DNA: TGTGCCAGCAGTGCCGACAGTTTGAATTCACCCCTCCACTTT; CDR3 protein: CASSADSLNSPLHF
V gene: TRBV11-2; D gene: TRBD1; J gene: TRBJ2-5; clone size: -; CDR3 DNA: TGTGCCAGCAGCCTGACAGGGGGTCACCAAGAGACCCAGTACTTC; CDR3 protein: CASSLTGGHQETQYF
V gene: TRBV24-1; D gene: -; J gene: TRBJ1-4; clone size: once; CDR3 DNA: TGTGCCACCAGTGAGCCGACAGGCGAAGGGGAAAAACTGTTTTTT; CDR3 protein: CATSEPTGEGEKLFF
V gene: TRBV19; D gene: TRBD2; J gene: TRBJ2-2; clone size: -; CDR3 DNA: TGTGCCAGTAGTTCGACTAGCGGGAGTTGGACCGGGGAGCTGTTTTTT; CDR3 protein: CASSSTSGSWTGELFF
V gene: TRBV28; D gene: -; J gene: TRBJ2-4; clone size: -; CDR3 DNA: TGTGCCAGCAGTGACGGACAGATTTTTGGCATTCAGTACTTC; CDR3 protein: CASSDGQIFGIQYF
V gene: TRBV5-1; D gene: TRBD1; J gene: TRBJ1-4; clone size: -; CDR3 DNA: TGCGCCAGCAGCTCCAGGACAGGGGTTGGAGAAAAACTGTTTTTT; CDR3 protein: CASSSRTGVGEKLFF
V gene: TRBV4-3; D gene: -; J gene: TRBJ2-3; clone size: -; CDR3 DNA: TGCGCCAGCAGCCAAGATCTCGTCCAGGGAACGCAGTATTTT; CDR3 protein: CASSQDLVQGTQYF
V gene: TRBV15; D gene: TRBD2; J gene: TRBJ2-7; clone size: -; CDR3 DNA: TGTGCCACCAGCAGATTCACCGGGACTAGCGGTGGCTCCTACGAGCAGTACTTC; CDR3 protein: CATSRFTGTSGGSYEQYF
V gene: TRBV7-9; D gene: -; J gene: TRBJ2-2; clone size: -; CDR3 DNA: TGTGCCAGCGCTGGGGGGGCTATCACCGGGGAGCTGTTTTTT; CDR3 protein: CASAGGAITGELFF
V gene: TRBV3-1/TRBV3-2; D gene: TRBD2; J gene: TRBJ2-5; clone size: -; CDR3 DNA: TGTGCCAGCAGCCAAGAGGGACTAGCGGGACAAGAGACCCAGTACTTC; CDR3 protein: CASSQEGLAGQETQYF
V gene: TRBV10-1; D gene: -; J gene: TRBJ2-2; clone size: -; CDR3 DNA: TGCGCCAGCTCTGGATCAGCGGACACCGGGGAGCTGTTTTTT; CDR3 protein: CASSGSADTGELFF
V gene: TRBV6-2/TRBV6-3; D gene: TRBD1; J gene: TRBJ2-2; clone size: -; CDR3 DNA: TGTGCCAGCAGTTACATTGGGCCCGGGACAGGGCGCACCGGGGAGCTGTTTTTT; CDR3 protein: CASSYIGPGTGRTGELFF
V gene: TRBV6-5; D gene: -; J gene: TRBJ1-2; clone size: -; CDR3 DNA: TGTGCCAGCAGTTTCGGCAGGGTCGACGGCTACACCTTC; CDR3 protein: CASSFGRVDGYTF
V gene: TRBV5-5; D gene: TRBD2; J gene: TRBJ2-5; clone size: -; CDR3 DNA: TGTGCCAGCAGGGGGCCGCGGTTAGCGGGGCAAGAGACCCAGTACTTC; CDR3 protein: CASRGPRLAGQETQYF
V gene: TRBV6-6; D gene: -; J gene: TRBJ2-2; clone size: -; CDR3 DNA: TGTGCCAGCAGTTACCCGGCAGGGTCGGCCGGGGAGCTGTTTTTT; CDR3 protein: CASSYPAGSAGELFF
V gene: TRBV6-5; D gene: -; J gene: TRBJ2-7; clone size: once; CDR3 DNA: TGTGCCAGCAGTTCAGGACCGGGGAGTTACGAGCAGTACTTC; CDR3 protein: CASSSGPGSYEQYF
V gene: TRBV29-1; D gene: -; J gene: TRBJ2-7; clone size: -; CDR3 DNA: TGCAGCGCTTTCAGGCTGTGTTTCTCGGTTTACGAGCAGTACTTC; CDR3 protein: CSAFRLCFSVYEQYF